This T cell receptor (beta chain) appears in the sequencing data of a study of T cell changes during pregnancy in multiple sclerosis (dated by TCRdb to about 2019). Regarding the study in general: The study looked at changes in the T cell repertoire across pregnancy in women with multiple sclerosis.

Libraries were built with the immunoSEQ multiplex PCR assay. TCRdb carries this immuneACCESS record with in-frame sequences only. Its versions omit some clonotypes, under half of them owing to an unresolved V gene in the studies checked, with the rest unexplained. The sample table records tens of thousands of clones; 90% to 95% of these occur just once. The biggest ten clones account for 1.3% to 1.5% of the sample. The CDR1 and CDR2 encoded by the germline V gene are SNHLY and FYNNEI. V ends up 4 bases short and J 6 bases short, with an unmatched junction base count of 6. The CDR3 runs 13 residues from the cysteine to the phenylalanine. CDR3 DNA is the only sequence kept; it has 39 bases, read in frame from the first base. This clone occurred once. Its antigen remains undetermined. Base qualities are not recorded, but no much larger clone differs from it by a single base.

The sequencing here drew on peripheral blood, taken in the third trimester of pregnancy. This receptor was identified in a female donor in good health, enrolled as a control in a pregnancy study. The rearranged chain carries TRBV2 and TRBJ2-7, with 7 bases in between that match TRBD2. At the DNA level, the sequence is TGTGCCAGCAGTGTGGAAGGGAGGGTCGAGCAGTACTTC. The encoded protein is CASSVEGRVEQYF.